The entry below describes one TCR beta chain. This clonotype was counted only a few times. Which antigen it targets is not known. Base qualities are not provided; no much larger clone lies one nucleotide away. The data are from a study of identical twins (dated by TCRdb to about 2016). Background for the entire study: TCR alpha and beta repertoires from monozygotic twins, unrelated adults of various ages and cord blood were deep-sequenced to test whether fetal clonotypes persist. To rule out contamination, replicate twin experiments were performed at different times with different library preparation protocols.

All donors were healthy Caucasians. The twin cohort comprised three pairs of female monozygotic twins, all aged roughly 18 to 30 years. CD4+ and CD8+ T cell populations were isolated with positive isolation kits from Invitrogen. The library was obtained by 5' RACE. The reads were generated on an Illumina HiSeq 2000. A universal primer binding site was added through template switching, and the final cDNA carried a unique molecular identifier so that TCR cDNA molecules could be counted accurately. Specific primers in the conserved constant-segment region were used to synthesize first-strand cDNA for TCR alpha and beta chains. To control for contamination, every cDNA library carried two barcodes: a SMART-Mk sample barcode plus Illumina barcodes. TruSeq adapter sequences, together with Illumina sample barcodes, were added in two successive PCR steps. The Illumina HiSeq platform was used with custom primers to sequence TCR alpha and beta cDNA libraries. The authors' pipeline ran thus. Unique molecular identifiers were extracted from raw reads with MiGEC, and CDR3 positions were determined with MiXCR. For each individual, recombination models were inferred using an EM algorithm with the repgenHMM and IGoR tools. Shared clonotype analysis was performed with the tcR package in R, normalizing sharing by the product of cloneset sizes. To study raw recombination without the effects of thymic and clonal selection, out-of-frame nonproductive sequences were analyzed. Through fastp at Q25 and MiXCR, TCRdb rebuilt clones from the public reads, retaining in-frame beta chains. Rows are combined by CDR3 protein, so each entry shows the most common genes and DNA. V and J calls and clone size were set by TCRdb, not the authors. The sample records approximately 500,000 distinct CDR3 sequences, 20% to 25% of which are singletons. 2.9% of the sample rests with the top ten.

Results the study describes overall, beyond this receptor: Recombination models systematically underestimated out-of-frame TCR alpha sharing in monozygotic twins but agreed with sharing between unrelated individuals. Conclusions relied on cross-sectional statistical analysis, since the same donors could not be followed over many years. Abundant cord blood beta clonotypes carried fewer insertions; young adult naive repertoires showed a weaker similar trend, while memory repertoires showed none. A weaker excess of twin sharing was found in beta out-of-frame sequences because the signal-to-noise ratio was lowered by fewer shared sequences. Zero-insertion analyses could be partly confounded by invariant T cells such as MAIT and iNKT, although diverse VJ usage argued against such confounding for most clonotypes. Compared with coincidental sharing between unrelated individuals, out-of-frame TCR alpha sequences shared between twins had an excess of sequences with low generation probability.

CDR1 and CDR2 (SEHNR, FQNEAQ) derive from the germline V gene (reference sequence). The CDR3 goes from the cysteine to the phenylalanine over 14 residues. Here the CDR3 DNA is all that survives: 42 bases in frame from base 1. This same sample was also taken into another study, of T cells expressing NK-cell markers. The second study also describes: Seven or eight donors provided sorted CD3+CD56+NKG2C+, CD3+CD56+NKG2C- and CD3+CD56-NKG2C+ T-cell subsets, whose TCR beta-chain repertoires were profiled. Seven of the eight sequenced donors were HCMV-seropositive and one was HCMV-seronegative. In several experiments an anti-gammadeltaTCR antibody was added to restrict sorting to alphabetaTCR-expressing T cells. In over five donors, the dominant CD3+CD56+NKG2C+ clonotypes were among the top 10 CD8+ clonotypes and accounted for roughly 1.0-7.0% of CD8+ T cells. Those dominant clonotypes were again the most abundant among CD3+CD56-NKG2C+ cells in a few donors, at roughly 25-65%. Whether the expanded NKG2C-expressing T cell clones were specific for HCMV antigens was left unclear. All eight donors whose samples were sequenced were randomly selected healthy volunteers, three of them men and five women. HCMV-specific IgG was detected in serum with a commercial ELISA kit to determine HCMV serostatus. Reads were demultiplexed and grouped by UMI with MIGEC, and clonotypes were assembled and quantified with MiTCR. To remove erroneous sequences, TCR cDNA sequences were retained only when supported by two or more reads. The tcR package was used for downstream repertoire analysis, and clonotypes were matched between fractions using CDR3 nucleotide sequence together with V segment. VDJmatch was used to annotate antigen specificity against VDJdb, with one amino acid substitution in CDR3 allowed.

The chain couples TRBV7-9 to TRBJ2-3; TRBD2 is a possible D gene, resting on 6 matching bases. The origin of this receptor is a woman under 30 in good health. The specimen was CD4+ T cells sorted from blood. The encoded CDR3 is CATGLTRNTDTQYF. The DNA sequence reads TGTGCGACGGGACTGACCCGGAACACAGATACGCAGTATTTT.